This entry lists 12 T cell receptor beta chains sequenced from one sample in a study of Graves' ophthalmopathy and Graves' hyperthyroidism. The study amplified TCR beta CDR3 regions using RNA transcripts. The first-round RT-PCR employed HTBI primers together with the Qiagen OneStep RT-PCR kit. A multiplex PCR was then performed as the second round. TCRdb recomputed calls from the multiplex PCR reads with MiXCR, one row per CDR3 protein. The sample has hundreds of thousands of distinct CDR3 sequences, 21% seen once; the top ten hold 2.5% to 3%. Sequencing input: peripheral blood. These receptors were collected from a woman between 18 and 29 years old with stable Graves' hyperthyroidism.

This clonotype has only a few counts. The chain employs TRBV29-1 and TRBJ2-3; 8 bases fit TRBD2. Per the germline V gene, CDR1 is SQVTM and CDR2 is ANQGSEA. Unmatched junction bases numbered 14, after V lost 4 bases and J lost 5 bases. CDR3 size: 16 residues. CDR3 nucleotides: TGCAGCGTTGTATTCAGCGGGAGTCATAAGATAGATACGCAGTATTTT. Amino acid sequence: CSVVFSGSHKIDTQYF.

The chain combines TRBV19 with TRBJ2-5; no clear D gene. V was shortened by 3 bases and J by 1 base, with 9 bases between the two germline ends. Germline CDR1 reads LNHDA; CDR2 reads SQIVND (reference sequence). The CDR3 length is 14 residues. CDR3 residues: CASSIVAGQETQYF. In DNA form, the CDR3 reads TGTGCCAGTAGTATTGTGGCAGGCCAAGAGACCCAGTACTTC.

This clonotype appeared a few times. The CDR3 loop is CSVEVRGDHTEAFF. CDR3 nucleotide sequence: TGCAGCGTTGAAGTCAGGGGGGACCACACTGAAGCTTTCTTT. The chain is built from TRBV29-1 and TRBJ1-1; TRBD1 matches at 7 bases. The germline gives CDR1 SQVTM, CDR2 ANQGSEA. The V and J ends lost 1 base and 3 bases, in that order; junction bases with no gene match: 5. The CDR3 totals 14 residues.

This clonotype was found a few times. This chain uses TRBV4-1 with TRBJ2-7; TRBD2 aligns across 7 bases. Germline V lookup: CDR1 MGHRA, CDR2 YSYEKL. The CDR3 covers 17 residues. The trim removed 0 bases at V and 2 bases at J, leaving 10 bases unmatched. This CDR3 reads CASSQDRAVGRTYEQYF. The CDR3 bases are TGCGCCAGCAGCCAAGATCGAGCGGTCGGGAGGACCTACGAGCAGTACTTC.

This clonotype occurred many times. This chain links TRBV28 with TRBJ2-2; 9 bases map to TRBD2. V shed 5 bases and J 6 bases; nucleotides not matched to a gene: 4. The germline V gene encodes CDR1 MDHEN and CDR2 SYDVKM. This CDR3 comprises 14 residues. CDR3 nucleotides: TGTGCCAGCAGTGGGACTAGCTGGGCCGGGGAGCTGTTTTTT. It yields the protein CASSGTSWAGELFF.

The table lists this clonotype with a count of one. The rearrangement uses TRBV20-1 and TRBJ2-5; unclear D gene. CDR1 DFQATT and CDR2 SNEGSKA come from the germline V gene (reference sequence). V lost 3 bases to trimming and J lost 2 bases, with 7 bases between them. The CDR3 sequence is 12 residues long. The CDR3 DNA reads TGCAGTGCTAGGTTCATTCAAGAGACCCAGTACTTC. Translation: CSARFIQETQYF.

This clonotype was detected many times. The V call is TRBV6-5, the J call TRBJ2-5; D is undetermined. Deletions cut 0 bases from V and 5 bases from J, with 4 bases between. CDR1 MNHEY and CDR2 SVGAGI come from the germline V gene. There are 12 residues in the CDR3. The CDR3 region has the DNA TGTGCCAGCAGTTACTCGAGGGAGACCCAGTACTTC. Its translation: CASSYSRETQYF.

V gene TRBV3-1 combines with J gene TRBJ2-7; D is possibly TRBD2 (6 bases). Trimming removed 1 base at V and 9 bases at J, with 16 bases between. The CDR3 runs to 14 residues. CDR1 LGHDT and CDR2 YNNKEL come from the germline V gene (reference sequence). The CDR3 sequence is CASSQVGQPAGQYF. The CDR3 nucleotides read TGTGCCAGCAGCCAAGTGGGTCAACCAGCGGGGCAGTACTTC.

This sequence joins TRBV6-1 and TRBJ2-5; 9 bases fit TRBD2. Germline assignment: CDR1 MNHNS and CDR2 SASEGT. Trimming removed 8 bases from V and 5 bases from J; junction bases left unmatched: 9. This CDR3 region has 14 residues. The CDR3 DNA reads TGTGCCAGCTTGCAGCGGGGGGCCAGGGAGACCCAGTACTTC. It codes for CASLQRGARETQYF.

This clonotype appeared a few times. The chain recombines TRBV12-3 or TRBV12-4 with TRBJ2-2; tentative D call: TRBD1 (6 bases). V was shortened by 2 bases and J by 4 bases, with 14 bases between the two germline ends. This CDR3 has 16 residues. The CDR3 DNA follows: TGTGCCAGCAGTTTAATAGGGGGAAGAGGCACCGGGGAGCTGTTTTTT. Residues: CASSLIGGRGTGELFF.

The rearrangement links TRBV28 to TRBJ2-7; TRBD1 matches 7 bases. This CDR3 spans 14 amino acids. The germline gives CDR1 MDHEN, CDR2 SYDVKM. V was pared by 2 bases and J by 5 bases, with 6 bases of the junction left unmatched. The CDR3: CASSLPTGDDEQYF. Written as DNA, the CDR3 is TGTGCCAGCAGTTTACCAACAGGGGACGACGAGCAGTACTTC.

This clonotype was counted ten times or more. This chain connects TRBV30 to TRBJ1-2; 10 nucleotides line up with TRBD1. CDR3 size: 12 residues. V shed 3 bases and J 7 bases; nucleotides not matched to a gene: 2. Germline V gene sequence: CDR1 GTSNPN, CDR2 SVGIG (reference sequence). The CDR3 DNA reads TGTGCCTGGAGGGGACAGGGGTCTGGCTACACCTTC. Its protein product is CAWRGQGSGYTF. Full variable domain (remainder filled in from reference TRBV30 and TRBJ1-2): SQTIHQWPATLVQPVGSPLSLECTVEGTSNPNLYWYRQAAGRGLQLLFYSVGIGQISSEVPQNLSASRPQDRQFILSSKKLLLSDSGFYLCAWRGQGSGYTFGSGTRLTVV.